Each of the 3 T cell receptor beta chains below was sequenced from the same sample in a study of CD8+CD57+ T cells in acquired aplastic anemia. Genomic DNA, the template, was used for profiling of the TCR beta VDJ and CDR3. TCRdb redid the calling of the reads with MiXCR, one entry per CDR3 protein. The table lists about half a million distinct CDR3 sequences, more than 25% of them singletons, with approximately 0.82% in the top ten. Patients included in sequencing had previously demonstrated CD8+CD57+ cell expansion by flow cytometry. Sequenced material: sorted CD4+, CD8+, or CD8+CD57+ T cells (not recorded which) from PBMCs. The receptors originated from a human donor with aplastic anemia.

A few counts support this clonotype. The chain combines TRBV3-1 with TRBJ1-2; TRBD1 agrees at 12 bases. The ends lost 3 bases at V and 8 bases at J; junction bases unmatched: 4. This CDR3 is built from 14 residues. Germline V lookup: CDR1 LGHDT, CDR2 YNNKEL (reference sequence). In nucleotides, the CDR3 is TGTGCCAGCAGCCACCGAGGGACAGGGGGCGGCTACACCTTC. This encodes CASSHRGTGGGYTF.

The CDR3 region has the DNA TGCAGTGCTAGAGATGCGGGACTAGCGATAACAGATACGCAGTATTTT. Its translation: CSARDAGLAITDTQYF. The chain joins TRBV20-1 to TRBJ2-3; 10 bases line up with TRBD2. The CDR3 extends over 16 amino acids. From germline, CDR1 is DFQATT and CDR2 SNEGSKA (reference sequence). V shed 0 bases, J shed 3 bases, and the junction held 6 bases outside the gene matches.

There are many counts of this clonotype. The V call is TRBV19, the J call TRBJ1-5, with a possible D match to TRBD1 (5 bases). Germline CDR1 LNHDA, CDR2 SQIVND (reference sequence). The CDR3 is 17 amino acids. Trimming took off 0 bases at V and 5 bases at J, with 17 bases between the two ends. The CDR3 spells CASSIERTRGLDQPQHF. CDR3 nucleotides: TGTGCCAGTAGTATAGAGAGGACGAGGGGACTAGATCAGCCCCAGCATTTT.